The 20 T cell receptor beta chains given below trace back to one sample, sequenced in a study of cytomegalovirus exposure and HLA in healthy donors. PCR amplification relied on 60 Vbeta primers (plus 13 Jbeta primers). TCRdb keeps only in-frame clones here, not all; method: immunoSEQ multiplex PCR. The sample is made up of some 47,000 clones, and the top ten hold 2% to 2.5% of it. Input material: PBMCs. The source of these receptors is a woman aged 40 to 50 in good health and CMV-seronegative.

The chain carries TRBV18 and TRBJ2-3; 7 nucleotides match TRBD2. This CDR3 contains 14 residues. Germline V gene sequence: CDR1 KGHSH, CDR2 LQKENI. The ends lost 3 bases at V and 4 bases at J; junction bases unmatched: 4. The CDR3: CASSPTAGADTQYF. CDR3 bases: TGTGCCAGCTCACCGACGGCGGGGGCAGATACGCAGTATTTT.

The rearrangement joins TRBV7-2 to TRBJ2-5; D is unresolved. The V gene lost 1 base and the J gene lost 0 bases, with 9 bases spanning the gap. The CDR3 has 15 residues. CDR1 SGHTA and CDR2 FQGNSA come from the germline V gene. The CDR3 DNA is TGTGCCAGCAGCTTAGGTTTCGGAGACCAAGAGACCCAGTACTTC. This codes for CASSLGFGDQETQYF.

The CDR3: CASSLLLAGGPGSSYEQYF. The CDR3 DNA sequence: TGCGCCAGCAGCCTATTGCTAGCGGGAGGGCCGGGGAGCTCCTACGAGCAGTACTTC. The chain carries TRBV4-1 and TRBJ2-7; 12 positions agree with TRBD2. The germline gives CDR1 MGHRA, CDR2 YSYEKL. Trimming removed 4 bases from V and 0 bases from J; junction bases left unmatched: 13. CDR3 length: 19 amino acids.

The V call is TRBV5-6, the J call TRBJ2-3; 8 positions agree with TRBD2. The CDR3 runs to 13 residues. From germline, CDR1 is SGHDT and CDR2 YYEEEE. DNA for the CDR3: TGTGCATCCCAGCGGGGGATCACAGATACGCAGTATTTT. Its translation: CASQRGITDTQYF.

A word on this clone: A junction boundary mismatches the germline segment, possibly from a read error. The chain links TRBV18 to TRBJ1-1; 7 bases match TRBD1. CDR1 and CDR2 from the germline V gene are KGHSH and LQKENI. The length of the CDR3 is 12 residues. The CDR3 is CASSPTGVEDFF. Here the CDR3 DNA reads TGTGCCAGCTCACCTACAGGGGTTGAAGATTTCTTT.

The V call is TRBV7-2, the J call TRBJ1-2, with 8 bases lining up with TRBD1. V dropped 2 bases and J dropped 8; count of bases not matched to a gene: 10. CDR3 length: 15 amino acids. The germline V gene has CDR1 SGHTA and CDR2 FQGNSA. CDR3 in DNA: TGTGCCAGCAGCTTAAGGGGACAGGAATCCGGAGGCTACACCTTC. Its protein product is CASSLRGQESGGYTF.

This chain uses TRBV4-1 with TRBJ2-3; 8 nucleotides line up with TRBD1. The CDR3 has 13 amino acids. V shed 5 bases and J 10 bases; nucleotides not matched to a gene: 8. The V gene's germline CDR1 is MGHRA and CDR2 YSYEKL. CDR3 DNA sequence: TGCGCCAGCAGCGAGCAGGGGGCGGGTTCGCAGTATTTT. This translates into CASSEQGAGSQYF.

A note on this clone: At one boundary the junction diverges from the germline segment, which might be a read error. This chain connects TRBV9 to TRBJ1-1, with 8 bases lining up with TRBD1. The CDR3 totals 14 residues. The germline V gene has CDR1 SGDLS and CDR2 YYNGEE. The CDR3 sequence is CASSSRTGNPEAFF. The CDR3 bases are TGTGCCAGCAGCTCACGGACAGGGAACCCTGAAGCTTTCTTT.

This chain joins TRBV19 and TRBJ2-2; the match to TRBD2 covers 7 bases. Germline V gene sequence: CDR1 LNHDA, CDR2 SQIVND (reference sequence). The CDR3 length is 17 residues. Germline trimming cut 4 bases from V and 0 bases from J; bases unmatched to any gene: 8. CDR3 sequence reads: CASSTPASGTNTGELFF. The CDR3, as DNA: TGTGCCAGTAGTACCCCGGCTAGCGGAACGAACACCGGGGAGCTGTTTTTT.

The chain combines TRBV6-5 with TRBJ2-7, with 7 bases identical to TRBD2. CDR1 is MNHEY, CDR2 SVGAGI, per germline. With 2 bases clipped from V and 3 bases from J, the junction kept 1 base outside the gene matches. The CDR3 sequence is 13 residues long. This CDR3 is CASSYERGYEQYF. The CDR3 nucleotides are TGTGCCAGCAGTTACGAGCGGGGCTACGAGCAGTACTTC.

The chain has TRBV5-1 and TRBJ2-1; 8 bases align to TRBD2. The CDR3 sequence is 17 residues long. With 7 bases clipped from V and 5 bases from J, the junction kept 17 bases outside the gene matches. Germline assignment: CDR1 SGHRS and CDR2 YFSETQ. DNA of the CDR3: TGCGCCAGCTCCCTCGGCGGGGGGCTGCCGGACGACAATGAGCAGTTCTTC. Its protein is CASSLGGGLPDDNEQFF.

The rearrangement joins TRBV6-1 to TRBJ2-6; weak D call: TRBD1 (5 bases). Trimming took 2 bases from V and 0 from J, leaving 14 bases between them. The CDR3 consists of 18 residues. Germline V lookup: CDR1 MNHNS, CDR2 SASEGT. The CDR3 bases are TGTGCCAGCAGTGAATGGGGCAGGCATAACTCTGGGGCCAACGTCCTGACTTTC. Its translation is CASSEWGRHNSGANVLTF.

The V and J genes are TRBV5-1 and TRBJ2-5; 7 nucleotides align to TRBD2. Germline-derived CDR1 and CDR2 are SGHRS and YFSETQ. This CDR3 has 15 amino acids. Trimming cost V 7 bases and J 2 bases; bases outside gene matches: 11. In DNA, the CDR3 is TGCGCCAGCTCCCAGGGCGGGAGCGTTCAAGAGACCCAGTACTTC. Translation gives CASSQGGSVQETQYF.

This chain links TRBV27 with TRBJ2-1; 11 bases are shared with TRBD2. Germline CDR1 and CDR2: MNHEY and SMNVEV (reference sequence). The V gene end was trimmed by 5 bases and the J gene end by 6 bases; junction bases not matched to a gene: 9. The CDR3 loop spans 16 amino acids. The CDR3 bases are TGTGCCAGCAGTCCCCGGGGTAGCGGGGGGGCCAATGAGCAGTTCTTC. Amino acids: CASSPRGSGGANEQFF.

V is TRBV2 and J is TRBJ2-1, with a weak D call TRBD2 (5 bases). The CDR3 is 11 amino acids. V lost 8 bases to trimming and J lost 9 bases, with 11 bases between them. Germline-derived CDR1 and CDR2 are SNHLY and FYNNEI. The CDR3 loop is CASLSGIEQFF. CDR3 DNA sequence: TGTGCCAGCCTGTCGGGGATTGAGCAGTTCTTC.

The chain carries TRBV5-6 and TRBJ1-4, with TRBD1 identical over 8 bases. V dropped 3 bases and J dropped 8; count of bases not matched to a gene: 3. Germline CDR1 SGHDT, CDR2 YYEEEE. This CDR3 is 13 amino acids long. The CDR3 nucleotides are TGTGCCAGCAGCTGGTGGACAGGGGAAAAACTGTTTTTT. Translated: CASSWWTGEKLFF.

The chain joins TRBV6-6 to TRBJ1-5, with D possibly TRBD1 on 6 matching bases. The CDR3 contains 14 residues. Per the germline V gene, CDR1 is MNHNY and CDR2 is SVGAGI (reference sequence). The V end was cut by 2 bases, the J end by 7 bases, with 12 bases between. The CDR3 reads CASSYPNREQPQHF. The CDR3 coding sequence is TGTGCCAGCAGTTACCCAAACAGGGAGCAGCCCCAGCATTTT.

The rearrangement joins TRBV27 to TRBJ2-3, with 8 bases fitting TRBD2. The J segment lost 0 bases and the V segment lost 8 bases, leaving 7 bases of the junction unmatched. The CDR3 spans 15 residues. Germline V gene data show CDR1 as MNHEY and CDR2 as SMNVEV (reference sequence). The CDR3 region has the DNA TGTGCCAGCGGCGGGAGGCATCGTAGCACAGATACGCAGTATTTT. Amino acids: CASGGRHRSTDTQYF.

V usage is TRBV4-3 and J usage is TRBJ1-4; a possible D gene is TRBD1 (6 bases). Germline CDR1 is LGHNA and CDR2 is YSLEER. V was cut by 5 bases and J by 8 bases, with 15 bases left in between. The CDR3 is 14 amino acids. CDR3 residues: CASSGNRVGEKLFF. The CDR3, as DNA: TGCGCCAGCAGCGGGAACAGGGTGGGGGAAAAACTGTTTTTT.

In DNA form, the CDR3 reads TGTGCCAGTAGTATATCCGGGGAGGGGCTAGGATGGATGAGAGGCTACACCTTC. The encoded protein is CASSISGEGLGWMRGYTF. This rearrangement joins TRBV19 to TRBJ1-2; D is possibly TRBD1 (5 bases). Germline CDR1 is LNHDA and CDR2 is SQIVND (reference sequence). V was trimmed by 2 bases and J by 8 bases, leaving 27 bases between them. The CDR3 loop spans 18 amino acids.